This passage covers 23 T cell receptor beta chains from one sample sequenced in a study of blood T cell repertoires in COVID-19. TCRdb keeps only in-frame clones here, not all; method: immunoSEQ multiplex PCR. The sample holds roughly 150,000 clones, about 84% seen once. The sequencing input was peripheral blood. Every receptor here comes from a woman in her 50s with acute or convalescent COVID-19.

This chain uses TRBV4-1 with TRBJ1-5; D uncertain. Looked up from germline, CDR1 is MGHRA and CDR2 is YSYEKL. The V end was cut by 1 base, the J end by 7 bases, with 8 bases between. The CDR3 sequence is 13 residues long. The CDR3 DNA reads as TGCGCCAGCAGCCAAGCGAGGTTACAGCCCCAGCATTTT. Translation gives CASSQARLQPQHF.

The chain carries TRBV2 and TRBJ1-6; D unclear. V lost 8 bases, J lost 7 bases, and 12 bases lay in between. CDR1 is SNHLY and CDR2 is FYNNEI in the germline V gene. The CDR3 sequence is 13 residues long. Here the CDR3 reads CASRRETNSPLHF. Written as DNA, the CDR3 is TGTGCCAGCCGCCGGGAAACAAATTCACCCCTCCACTTT. Looking up the rest from reference TRBV2 and TRBJ1-6 gives the full variable domain: EPEVTQTPSHQVTQMGQEVILRCVPISNHLYFYWYRQILGQKVEFLVSFYNNEISEKSEIFDDQFSVERPDGSNFTLKIRSTKLEDSAMYFCASRRETNSPLHFGNGTRLTVT.

V usage is TRBV19 and J usage is TRBJ2-1; perhaps TRBD2 as D (7 bases). Looked up from germline, CDR1 is LNHDA and CDR2 is SQIVND (reference sequence). Trimming removed 4 bases at V and 9 bases at J, with 19 bases between. The CDR3 spans 15 residues. Here the CDR3 DNA reads TGTGCCAGTAGTACGGTGGGGGGGGCCCAGGGTGAGCAGTTCTTC. Its translation: CASSTVGGAQGEQFF. Full variable domain (outside the CDR3, taken from reference TRBV19 and TRBJ2-1): DGGITQSPKYLFRKEGQNVTLSCEQNLNHDAMYWYRQDPGQGLRLIYYSQIVNDFQKGDIAEGYSVSREKKESFPLTVTSAQKNPTAFYLCASSTVGGAQGEQFFGPGTRLTVL.

This chain connects TRBV5-5 to TRBJ1-1; D is ambiguous. Germline values: CDR1 SGHKS, CDR2 YYEKEE (reference sequence). Between the trimmed V and J ends, which lost 5 bases and 2 bases, there was a span of 10 bases. The CDR3 runs 13 residues. The CDR3 bases are TGTGCCAGCAGTTTTTCGGGTAACACTGAAGCTTTCTTT. Encoded protein: CASSFSGNTEAFF.

V gene TRBV19 combines with J gene TRBJ1-2, with D possibly being TRBD1 (5 bases). The CDR3 is 12 amino acids. Trimming cost V 6 bases and J 3 bases, with 8 bases left between them. Germline lookup yields CDR1 LNHDA and CDR2 SQIVND (reference sequence). DNA for the CDR3: TGTGCCAGTAGGACAGATTACTATGGCTACACCTTC. It yields the protein CASRTDYYGYTF.

The genes are TRBV4-3 and TRBJ2-1; 7 nucleotides agree with TRBD2. This CDR3 region has 16 residues. V trimming: 0 bases; J trimming: 3 bases; junction bases outside the gene matches: 5. Germline CDR1 LGHNA, CDR2 YSLEER. The CDR3 reads CASSQERRGFYNEQFF. The CDR3, as DNA: TGCGCCAGCAGCCAAGAGAGGCGGGGGTTCTACAATGAGCAGTTCTTC.

J is TRBJ2-3 and V is TRBV27, with TRBD1 as a possible D gene (7 bases). V lost 6 bases to trimming and J lost 4 bases, with 14 bases between them. CDR1 MNHEY and CDR2 SMNVEV come from the germline V gene (reference sequence). The CDR3 is 14 amino acids. CDR3 residues: CASSRGAVADTQYF. CDR3 nucleotide sequence: TGTGCCAGCAGCAGGGGGGCCGTTGCAGATACGCAGTATTTT.

The chain combines TRBV30 with TRBJ2-7; 7 nucleotides line up with TRBD2. The CDR3 loop spans 12 amino acids. Losses at the gene ends were 8 bases for V and 5 bases for J; bases not matched to a gene: 9. Per germline, CDR1 GTSNPN and CDR2 SVGIG (reference sequence). CDR3 protein: CARNGGSDEQYF. The CDR3, as DNA: TGTGCCAGGAACGGGGGGTCGGACGAGCAGTACTTC.

The chain links TRBV4-2 to TRBJ1-1; no definite D call. CDR3 length: 17 amino acids. CDR1 is LGHNA and CDR2 is YNFKEQ in the germline V gene. V lost 8 bases to trimming and J lost 0 bases, with 22 bases between them. This chain's CDR3 is CASRPGGIEGMNTEAFF. The CDR3 DNA sequence: TGTGCCAGCCGACCGGGAGGAATAGAGGGAATGAACACTGAAGCTTTCTTT.

A single count supports this clone. The rearrangement links TRBV18 to TRBJ2-3; D may be TRBD1 (5 bases). V lost 3 bases and J lost 2, with 15 bases in between. From germline, CDR1 is KGHSH and CDR2 LQKENI. This CDR3 contains 16 residues. The CDR3 sequence: CASSPRRGSSTDTQYF. The CDR3 region has the DNA TGTGCCAGCTCACCCCGAAGGGGTAGTTCCACAGATACGCAGTATTTT.

The chain has TRBV19 and TRBJ1-1; weak D call: TRBD1 (5 bases). The V gene's germline CDR1 is LNHDA and CDR2 SQIVND (reference sequence). The CDR3 totals 13 residues. V dropped 10 bases and J dropped 4 bases, with 16 bases sitting between them. CDR3 coding DNA: TGTGCCACCGCCGACAGTTGGAGCACTGAAGCTTTCTTT. Amino acid sequence: CATADSWSTEAFF.

This clone was recorded a few times. This chain uses TRBV7-2 with TRBJ1-5, with D unclear. This CDR3 is 16 amino acids long. With 4 bases removed from V and 1 base from J, the gap between germline ends came to 14 bases. Germline V gene data show CDR1 as SGHTA and CDR2 as FQGNSA. The CDR3 loop reads CASSWGGSGSNQPQHF. The CDR3 DNA is TGTGCCAGCAGCTGGGGAGGATCTGGGAGCAATCAGCCCCAGCATTTT.

This clone was found once. This chain connects TRBV4-3 to TRBJ2-3; D might be TRBD2 (5 bases). In germline, CDR1 is LGHNA, CDR2 YSLEER. V was pared by 1 base and J by 6 bases, with 11 bases between. The CDR3 consists of 14 residues. The CDR3 nucleotides read TGCGCCAGCAGCCAAGTTTTGGACTTGGATACGCAGTATTTT. Translation gives CASSQVLDLDTQYF.

The chain combines TRBV3-1 (or the pseudogene TRBV3-2) with TRBJ2-3; TRBD2 matches 8 bases. The germline gives CDR1 LGHDT, CDR2 YNNKEL (reference sequence). This CDR3 has 16 residues. The junction had 8 bases not matched to a gene; V was cut back by 4 bases and J by 2 bases. CDR3 sequence reads: CASSRLLAGYTDTQYF. The CDR3 nucleotides read TGTGCCAGCAGCCGCCTTCTAGCGGGCTACACAGATACGCAGTATTTT.

The gene calls are TRBV20-1 and TRBJ1-2; D is undetermined. The ends were cut back, 4 bases at V and 6 bases at J, with 6 bases in the middle. In germline, CDR1 is DFQATT, CDR2 SNEGSKA (reference sequence). There are 10 residues in the CDR3. DNA for the CDR3: TGCAGTGCTACCGACAATGGCTACACCTTC. Its translation: CSATDNGYTF.

A few counts support this clone. The genes are TRBV28 and TRBJ2-1, with D possibly matching TRBD1 (6 bases). The germline CDR1 and CDR2 sequences are MDHEN and SYDVKM. The V gene lost 6 bases and the J gene lost 4 bases, with 16 bases spanning the gap. This CDR3 contains 15 residues. CDR3 region: CASRMTGAFYNEQFF. In DNA form, the CDR3 reads TGTGCCAGCAGGATGACAGGAGCTTTTTACAATGAGCAGTTCTTC.

This clone was picked up one time. V gene TRBV20-1 combines with J gene TRBJ1-2, with a weak D call TRBD1 (6 bases). CDR3 length: 12 residues. CDR1 and CDR2 from the germline V gene are DFQATT and SNEGSKA (reference sequence). The germline V and J ends were trimmed by 3 bases and 5 bases, with 10 bases remaining between them. CDR3 in amino acids: CSASGGQYGYTF. CDR3 bases: TGCAGTGCTAGTGGCGGACAGTATGGCTACACCTTC.

The gene calls are TRBV9 and TRBJ2-1; 12 nucleotides match TRBD2. Germline CDR1 reads SGDLS; CDR2 reads YYNGEE. With V trimmed by 2 bases and J by 9 bases, 6 bases remained unmatched. The CDR3 has 15 amino acids. Here the CDR3 DNA reads TGTGCCAGCAGCGTGCCTAGCGGGGGGGCTTCTGAGCAGTTCTTC. As protein: CASSVPSGGASEQFF.

The chain couples TRBV6-6 to TRBJ1-1; 8 nucleotides align to TRBD1. From germline, CDR1 is MNHNY and CDR2 SVGAGI (reference sequence). The trim removed 4 bases at V and 3 bases at J, leaving 4 bases unmatched. The CDR3 consists of 14 residues. The DNA for the CDR3 is TGTGCCAGCAGTTTCCCGACAGGGGACACTGAAGCTTTCTTT. It translates to CASSFPTGDTEAFF.

The chain combines TRBV14 with TRBJ1-5; a weak D match, TRBD1 (6 bases). The CDR3 is made up of 15 amino acids. V dropped 1 base and J dropped 1 base, with 8 bases sitting between them. Germline CDR1 reads SGHDN; CDR2 reads FVKESK. The CDR3: CASSQAGGSNQPQHF. Here the CDR3 DNA reads TGTGCCAGCAGCCAAGCGGGGGGCAGCAATCAGCCCCAGCATTTT. Full variable domain (remainder filled in from reference TRBV14 and TRBJ1-5): EAGVTQFPSHSVIEKGQTVTLRCDPISGHDNLYWYRRVMGKEIKFLLHFVKESKQDESGMPNNRFLAERTGGTYSTLKVQPAELEDSGVYFCASSQAGGSNQPQHFGDGTRLSIL.

The V gene is TRBV29-1, the J gene TRBJ1-1; 9 bases match TRBD1. Germline trimming cut 2 bases from V and 5 bases from J; bases unmatched to any gene: 3. CDR1 and CDR2 (germline): SQVTM, ANQGSEA. The CDR3 has 13 amino acids. The CDR3 region is CSVEWDRATEAFF. CDR3 sequence (DNA): TGCAGCGTTGAATGGGACAGGGCGACTGAAGCTTTCTTT. Based on the CDR3 plus reference TRBV29-1 and TRBJ1-1, the full variable domain is SAVISQKPSRDICQRGTSLTIQCQVDSQVTMMFWYRQQPGQSLTLIATANQGSEATYESGFVIDKFPISRPNLTFSTLTVSNMSPEDSSIYLCSVEWDRATEAFFGQGTRLTVV.

The chain is built from TRBV9 and TRBJ1-6; TRBD1 matches at 7 bases. This CDR3 region has 15 residues. V lost 4 bases, J lost 7 bases, and 8 bases stayed unmatched. The germline V gene has CDR1 SGDLS and CDR2 YYNGEE. CDR3 loop: CASSSSGGWNSPLHF. CDR3 nucleotide sequence: TGTGCCAGCAGCTCCTCAGGGGGTTGGAATTCACCCCTCCACTTT.

CDR3 region: CASSFGGSGGVGYEQYF. The DNA of the CDR3 is TGTGCCAGCAGCTTTGGCGGTAGCGGGGGGGTTGGTTACGAGCAGTACTTC. This rearrangement joins TRBV7-2 to TRBJ2-7, with TRBD2 identical over 11 bases. Germline V gives CDR1 SGHTA, CDR2 FQGNSA. The V gene end was trimmed by 3 bases and the J gene end by 4 bases; junction bases not matched to a gene: 11. This CDR3 is built from 17 residues.